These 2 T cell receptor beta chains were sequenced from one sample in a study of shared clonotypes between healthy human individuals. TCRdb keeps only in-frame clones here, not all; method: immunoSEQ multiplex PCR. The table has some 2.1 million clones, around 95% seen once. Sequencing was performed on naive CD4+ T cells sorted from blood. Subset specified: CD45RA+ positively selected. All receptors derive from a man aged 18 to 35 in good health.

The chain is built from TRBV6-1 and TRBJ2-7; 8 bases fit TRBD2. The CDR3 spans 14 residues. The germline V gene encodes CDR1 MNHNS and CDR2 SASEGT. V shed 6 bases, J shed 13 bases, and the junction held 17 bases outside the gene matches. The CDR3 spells CASRGSGAVHEGYF. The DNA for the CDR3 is TGTGCCAGCAGGGGTAGCGGGGCGGTCCACGAGGGATACTTC.

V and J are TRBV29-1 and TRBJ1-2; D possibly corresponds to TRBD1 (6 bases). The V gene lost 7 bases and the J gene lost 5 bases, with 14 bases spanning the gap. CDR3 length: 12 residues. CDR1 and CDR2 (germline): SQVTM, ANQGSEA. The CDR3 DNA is TGCAGCGCTCAAGACAGGACGTATGGCTACACCTTC. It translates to CSAQDRTYGYTF.